Detailed here is one T cell receptor beta chain. Its antigen is unknown. This specimen comes from a study of blood T cells in healthy people across ages. Regarding the study as a whole: Estimates of total diversity, which came from one million sequenced T cells, were considered to be underestimates.

The use of a sample-barcoded 5' primer and a J-beta primer mix characterized a second PCR of about 7 to 12 cycles. A minimum of 2.5 million CDR3-containing paired-end reads was obtained for each sample. TCRdb reprocessed the 5' RACE reads with MiXCR, giving one entry per CDR3 protein. The sample includes around 1,500,000 distinct CDR3 sequences, roughly 27% of them seen just once. This CDR3 has 19 amino acids. Germline assignment: CDR1 SGHDN and CDR2 FVKESK. V trimming: 3 bases; J trimming: 0 bases; junction bases outside the gene matches: 16. RNA extraction gave at least 5 micrograms of total RNA per sample.

Input material: blood. This chain joins TRBV14 and TRBJ2-5; 7 positions agree with TRBD2. This sequence was found in a woman in her thirties in good health. CDR3 loop: CASSQRIREEGWYQETQYF. CDR3 bases: TGTGCCAGCAGCCAGAGGATCCGGGAGGAAGGGTGGTACCAAGAGACCCAGTACTTC.